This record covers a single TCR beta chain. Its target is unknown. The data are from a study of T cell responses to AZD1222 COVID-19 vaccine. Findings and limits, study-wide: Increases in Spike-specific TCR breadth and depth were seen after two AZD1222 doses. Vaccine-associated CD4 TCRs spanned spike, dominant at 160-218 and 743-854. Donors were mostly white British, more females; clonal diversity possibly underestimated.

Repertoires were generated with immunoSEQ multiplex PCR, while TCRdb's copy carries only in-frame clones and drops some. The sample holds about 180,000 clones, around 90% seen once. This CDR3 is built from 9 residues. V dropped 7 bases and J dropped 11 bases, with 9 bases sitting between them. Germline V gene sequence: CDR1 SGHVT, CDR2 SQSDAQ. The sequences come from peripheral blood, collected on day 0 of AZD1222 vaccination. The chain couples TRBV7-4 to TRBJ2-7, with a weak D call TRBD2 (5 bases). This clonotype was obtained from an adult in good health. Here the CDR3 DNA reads TGTGCCAGCACGGGGATTAAGTACTTC. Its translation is CASTGIKYF.